This TCR beta chain stems from a study of blood T cell repertoires in COVID-19. The overall study: Acute-phase and convalescent COVID-19 samples originated in the United States, Italy and Spain. Nucleic acid was either cDNA or gDNA, and it came from T cells, B-cell-depleted T cells, or PBMCs.

This CDR3 is built from 15 residues. From germline, CDR1 is MNHEY and CDR2 SVGAGI. J gave up 10 bases and V 6 bases, and 12 bases lay outside the gene matches. This clone was seen only a few times. Per the original methods: Amplified reference gene primers provided the basis for estimating nucleated cell counts. The data were produced by immunoSEQ multiplex PCR, yet TCRdb's version contains in-frame clones alone and is incomplete. V and J calls and clone size come straight from that table; D and trimming were deduced from the DNA. The table includes 250,000 or so clones, approximately 89% detected once.

The sample comprised peripheral blood. The chain has TRBV6-5 and TRBJ1-6; 7 bases are shared with TRBD1. This receptor was identified in a woman between 40 and 50 years old who had recovered from COVID-19. CDR3: CASRPGQATGSPLHF. CDR3 DNA sequence: TGTGCCAGCAGGCCCGGACAGGCGACTGGATCACCCCTCCACTTT.